Below, 32 T cell receptor beta chains from the same sample are listed, as sequenced in a study of OX40 agonist ivuxolimab in advanced cancers. Generated by immunoSEQ multiplex PCR, the TCRdb table keeps only in-frame clones and is missing some. Among about 73,000 clones, 85% to 90% were seen once, and the ten largest hold about a tenth. The sequences come from CD4+ or CD8+ T cells sorted from blood, collected in a trial of the OX40 agonist ivuxolimab. The receptors were gathered from an adult with an advanced solid tumor such as melanoma, head and neck, liver or kidney cancer.

V gene TRBV19 combines with J gene TRBJ2-1; TRBD2 agrees at 8 bases. V lost 4 bases to trimming and J lost 3 bases; unmatched junction nucleotides: 5. The germline gives CDR1 LNHDA, CDR2 SQIVND (reference sequence). The length of the CDR3 is 15 residues. The CDR3 DNA sequence: TGTGCCAGTAGTACTGGACTAGCAGTCTACAATGAGCAGTTCTTC. Protein sequence: CASSTGLAVYNEQFF.

The chain combines TRBV19 with TRBJ1-5; unclear D gene. V was trimmed by 3 bases and J by 5 bases, leaving 14 bases between them. The CDR3 runs to 15 residues. Germline values: CDR1 LNHDA, CDR2 SQIVND (reference sequence). The CDR3 region is CASSIMPVGYQPQHF. For the CDR3, the DNA is TGTGCCAGTAGTATCATGCCCGTAGGGTATCAGCCCCAGCATTTT.

V gene TRBV5-1 combines with J gene TRBJ2-7, with 9 nucleotides matching TRBD1. After removal of 2 bases from V and 5 bases from J, the junction contained 8 bases not matched to a gene. Germline V gives CDR1 SGHRS, CDR2 YFSETQ. This CDR3 is 15 amino acids long. This CDR3 is CASSFGTGNRHEQYF. The CDR3 bases are TGCGCCAGCAGCTTCGGGACAGGGAATCGGCACGAGCAGTACTTC.

The chain carries TRBV29-1 and TRBJ2-7; 9 bases agree with TRBD1. J lost 5 bases, V lost 6 bases, and 11 bases had no gene match. Germline CDR1 reads SQVTM; CDR2 reads ANQGSEA. This CDR3 has 14 residues. CDR3 sequence: CSVSAGTGNHEQYF. DNA of the CDR3: TGCAGCGTATCAGCCGGGACAGGGAACCACGAGCAGTACTTC.

The chain couples TRBV9 to TRBJ2-1; D unclear. The V and J ends lost 3 bases and 10 bases respectively, with 11 bases between them. The CDR3 is 12 residues long. Germline-derived CDR1 and CDR2 are SGDLS and YYNGEE. CDR3: CASSATSREQFF. DNA for the CDR3: TGTGCCAGCAGCGCGACCAGTAGGGAGCAGTTCTTC.

V and J are TRBV28 and TRBJ2-7; 9 nucleotides agree with TRBD2. The CDR3 is made up of 14 amino acids. The V segment lost 6 bases and the J segment 3 bases; nucleotides outside the gene matches: 6. Germline V lookup: CDR1 MDHEN, CDR2 SYDVKM. CDR3 nucleotide sequence: TGTGCCAGCAGACATAGCGGGAGACACTACGAGCAGTACTTC. It yields the protein CASRHSGRHYEQYF.

V and J are TRBV29-1 and TRBJ1-2; D ambiguous. The V gene's germline CDR1 is SQVTM and CDR2 ANQGSEA. This CDR3 is 17 amino acids long. With 0 bases removed from V and 2 bases from J, the gap between germline ends came to 19 bases. The CDR3 nucleotides are TGCAGCGTTGAAGAGCCTCTCCTTGAGAAGCTGAACTATGGCTACACCTTC. As protein: CSVEEPLLEKLNYGYTF. Variable domain in full (rest from reference TRBV29-1 and TRBJ1-2): SAVISQKPSRDICQRGTSLTIQCQVDSQVTMMFWYRQQPGQSLTLIATANQGSEATYESGFVIDKFPISRPNLTFSTLTVSNMSPEDSSIYLCSVEEPLLEKLNYGYTFGSGTRLTVV.

This rearrangement joins TRBV5-1 to TRBJ2-6, with no clear D. The CDR3 totals 14 residues. Germline V gene data show CDR1 as SGHRS and CDR2 as YFSETQ. The V end lost 6 bases, the J end lost 1 base, and 8 bases lay between the germline ends. The CDR3 loop is CASMRVSGANVLTF. CDR3 bases: TGCGCCAGCATGCGTGTTTCTGGGGCCAACGTCCTGACTTTC.

The rearrangement links TRBV4-1 to TRBJ1-2; 8 bases are shared with TRBD1. Germline CDR1 MGHRA, CDR2 YSYEKL. This CDR3 has 14 residues. With V trimmed by 4 bases and J by 5 bases, 6 bases remained unmatched. In nucleotides, the CDR3 is TGCGCCAGCAGCCCAGGACAGGGTGGGTATGGCTACACCTTC. Translated, it gives CASSPGQGGYGYTF.

This clone has just one count. J is TRBJ2-7 and V is TRBV7-2, with D hard to call. The germline CDR1 and CDR2 sequences are SGHTA and FQGNSA. Trimming took off 1 base at V and 2 bases at J, with 15 bases between the two ends. This CDR3 has 16 amino acids. This chain's CDR3 is CASSLGREVPTYEQYF. The CDR3 region has the DNA TGTGCCAGCAGCTTAGGGCGTGAGGTTCCGACCTACGAGCAGTACTTC.

The chain couples TRBV7-9 to TRBJ2-3, with D tentatively TRBD2 (6 bases). Germline V gives CDR1 SEHNR, CDR2 FQNEAQ (reference sequence). The CDR3 has 15 residues. The germline V and J ends were trimmed by 3 bases and 4 bases, with 14 bases remaining between them. The CDR3 region is CASSFFQGGADTQYF. The CDR3 coding sequence is TGTGCCAGCAGCTTCTTCCAGGGAGGCGCAGATACGCAGTATTTT.

A note on this clone: A read error may be the cause here, since a much bigger clone is one base away. The chain's CDR3 is CASSPLGTEAFF. CDR3 nucleotide sequence: TGTGCCAGCAGCCCCCTTGGCACTGAAGCTTTCTTT. This chain connects TRBV7-6 to TRBJ1-1, with D unresolved. V lost 5 bases, J lost 4 bases, and 8 bases lay in between. The CDR3 spans 12 residues. Germline V gives CDR1 SGHVS, CDR2 FNYEAQ.

J is TRBJ2-1 and V is TRBV27, with TRBD2 matching 11 bases. The V segment lost 5 bases and the J segment 7 bases; nucleotides outside the gene matches: 13. CDR1 MNHEY and CDR2 SMNVEV come from the germline V gene (reference sequence). This CDR3 contains 17 residues. This CDR3 reads CASSHTSTSGSWNEQFF. The CDR3 nucleotides are TGTGCCAGCAGTCACACCTCTACTAGCGGGAGTTGGAATGAGCAGTTCTTC.

The gene calls are TRBV29-1 and TRBJ1-1; D not resolved. The CDR3 covers 10 residues. Germline V gene sequence: CDR1 SQVTM, CDR2 ANQGSEA. Trimming left V 5 bases short and J 7 bases short, with 8 bases between. The CDR3 nucleotides are TGCAGCGTTTTTCAACTTGAAGCTTTCTTT. Translation gives CSVFQLEAFF.

J is TRBJ2-3 and V is TRBV5-4; TRBD1 or TRBD2 may be the D gene (7 bases each). Germline V gene lookup returns CDR1 SGHNT and CDR2 YYREEE (reference sequence). The CDR3 consists of 16 residues. V lost 5 bases to trimming and J lost 0 bases, with 16 bases between them. DNA for the CDR3: TGTGCCAGCAGTTTCAGGGGGGGGGAAAGCACAGATACGCAGTATTTT. This encodes CASSFRGGESTDTQYF. The full variable domain, completed using reference TRBV5-4 and TRBJ2-3, is ETGVTQSPTHLIKTRGQQVTLRCSSQSGHNTVSWYQQALGQGPQFIFQYYREEENGRGNFPPRFSGLQFPNYSSELNVNALELDDSALYLCASSFRGGESTDTQYFGPGTRLTVL.

The chain has TRBV27 and TRBJ2-7; 7 bases are shared with TRBD1. Germline trimming cut 6 bases from V and 2 bases from J; bases unmatched to any gene: 10. This CDR3 comprises 15 residues. Germline V gives CDR1 MNHEY, CDR2 SMNVEV (reference sequence). The CDR3: CASRPRDSFPYEQYF. The CDR3 region has the DNA TGTGCCAGCAGGCCTAGGGACAGCTTCCCCTACGAGCAGTACTTC.

The chain joins TRBV28 to TRBJ2-1, with D maybe TRBD2 (5 bases). There are 18 residues in the CDR3. V was cut by 6 bases and J by 7 bases, with 28 bases left in between. Germline values: CDR1 MDHEN, CDR2 SYDVKM. CDR3 residues: CASSRTSGRPHSGNEQFF. DNA of the CDR3: TGTGCCAGCAGCCGAACTAGTGGCCGGCCCCACTCGGGGAATGAGCAGTTCTTC.

This clone was observed once. The chain combines TRBV5-6 with TRBJ2-7, with a tentative D call TRBD1 (7 bases). The CDR3 has 14 amino acids. The germline gives CDR1 SGHDT, CDR2 YYEEEE. Trimming took off 0 bases at V and 5 bases at J, with 12 bases between the two ends. The CDR3 reads CASSLGRGVHEQYF. CDR3 bases: TGTGCCAGCAGCTTGGGCAGGGGGGTCCACGAGCAGTACTTC.

The chain joins TRBV28 to TRBJ2-3; D may be TRBD2 (7 bases). The CDR3 loop spans 13 amino acids. V was cut by 7 bases and J by 4 bases, with 12 bases left in between. The germline CDR1 and CDR2 sequences are MDHEN and SYDVKM. The chain's CDR3 is CASMGGGADTQYF. CDR3 nucleotides: TGTGCCAGCATGGGCGGGGGCGCAGATACGCAGTATTTT.

V and J are TRBV6-5 and TRBJ2-7; a weak D match, TRBD2 (5 bases). Germline loops: CDR1 MNHEY, CDR2 SVGAGI. This CDR3 has 11 residues. The V gene lost 7 bases and the J gene lost 5 bases, with 9 bases spanning the gap. Here the CDR3 DNA reads TGTGCCAGCAACCGGCGGGACGAGCAGTACTTC. Translating gives CASNRRDEQYF.

V is TRBV6-5 and J is TRBJ2-7, with TRBD1 matching over 8 bases. The germline gives CDR1 MNHEY, CDR2 SVGAGI. Losses at the gene ends were 7 bases for V and 8 bases for J; bases not matched to a gene: 7. This CDR3 has 12 residues. The CDR3 DNA follows: TGTGCCAGCAATGACAGGGGATTGAAGCAGTACTTC. Protein: CASNDRGLKQYF.

The J gene is TRBJ1-5, the V gene TRBV6-6, with D uncertain. From germline, CDR1 is MNHNY and CDR2 SVGAGI (reference sequence). The CDR3 runs to 12 residues. Deletions cut 4 bases from V and 9 bases from J, with 10 bases between. CDR3 in DNA: TGTGCCAGCAGTTCCACCTATTGGCCCCAGCATTTT. Amino acids: CASSSTYWPQHF.

V and J are TRBV12-5 and TRBJ1-3; weak D call: TRBD1 (5 bases). The CDR3 contains 14 residues. Germline CDR1 and CDR2: LGHNT and FRNRAP. Trimming left V 7 bases short and J 1 base short, with 11 bases between. CDR3 coding DNA: TGTGCTAGTGCAGCCGGGACTTCTGGAAACACCATATATTTT. Translated, it gives CASAAGTSGNTIYF.

The V call is TRBV11-2, the J call TRBJ2-7, with D unresolved. This CDR3 has 12 residues. The V and J ends lost 1 base and 5 bases respectively, with 6 bases between them. Per germline, CDR1 SGHAT and CDR2 FQNNGV. CDR3 in DNA: TGTGCCAGCAGCTTAGTCTGGCACGAGCAGTACTTC. It encodes CASSLVWHEQYF.

V is TRBV11-2 and J is TRBJ2-4; D ambiguous. The CDR3 contains 11 residues. V was shortened by 5 bases and J by 8 bases, with 7 bases between the two germline ends. Germline V gene lookup returns CDR1 SGHAT and CDR2 FQNNGV. CDR3 amino acids: CASSPGDIQYF. Here the CDR3 DNA reads TGTGCCAGCAGCCCGGGTGACATTCAGTACTTC.

The chain is built from TRBV4-2 and TRBJ1-2; no clear D. The CDR3 extends over 14 amino acids. The germline V and J ends were trimmed by 0 bases and 5 bases, with 10 bases remaining between them. Looked up from germline, CDR1 is LGHNA and CDR2 is YNFKEQ. The CDR3 sequence: CASSQDRAAYGYTF. The CDR3, as DNA: TGTGCCAGCAGCCAAGATCGGGCAGCTTATGGCTACACCTTC.

This sequence joins TRBV18 and TRBJ2-1; D gene ambiguous. Germline CDR1 reads KGHSH; CDR2 reads LQKENI. The CDR3 is 15 amino acids. Trimming took off 6 bases at V and 0 bases at J, with 12 bases between the two ends. As DNA, the CDR3 is TGTGCCAGCTCTCATAGGTCAGGCTCCTACAATGAGCAGTTCTTC. Translation: CASSHRSGSYNEQFF.

The chain uses TRBV7-9 and TRBJ1-1; perhaps TRBD1 as D (5 bases). This CDR3 has 15 amino acids. Per the germline V gene, CDR1 is SEHNR and CDR2 is FQNEAQ (reference sequence). The V and J ends lost 2 bases and 5 bases respectively, with 15 bases between them. The CDR3 DNA sequence: TGTGCCAGCAGCTTAAGTGGACAAGGAGGAACTGAAGCTTTCTTT. It specifies CASSLSGQGGTEAFF.

This chain connects TRBV5-1 to TRBJ2-1; 10 nucleotides match TRBD2. This CDR3 contains 16 residues. The J segment lost 3 bases and the V segment lost 4 bases, leaving 7 bases of the junction unmatched. Germline-derived CDR1 and CDR2 are SGHRS and YFSETQ. The CDR3 coding sequence is TGCGCCAGCAGCCCTGTGGGACTAGCGAGCTACAATGAGCAGTTCTTC. Translated: CASSPVGLASYNEQFF.

The genes are TRBV9 and TRBJ2-5, with 11 bases aligning to TRBD2. The germline V gene has CDR1 SGDLS and CDR2 YYNGEE. The CDR3 consists of 15 residues. Trimming removed 2 bases from V and 4 bases from J; junction bases left unmatched: 4. The DNA of the CDR3 is TGTGCCAGCAGCGTGACTAGCGGGGTAGGAGAGACCCAGTACTTC. This codes for CASSVTSGVGETQYF.

The chain uses TRBV19 and TRBJ1-5, with TRBD1 as a possible D gene (5 bases). V was trimmed by 3 bases and J by 9 bases, leaving 9 bases between them. The CDR3 is 12 amino acids. Germline V gives CDR1 LNHDA, CDR2 SQIVND (reference sequence). The CDR3 reads CASSIGGRPQHF. CDR3 DNA: TGTGCCAGTAGTATTGGGGGACGGCCCCAGCATTTT.

The chain's CDR3 is CASSSEIMNTEAFF. The CDR3 bases are TGTGCCAGTAGTTCGGAGATCATGAACACTGAAGCTTTCTTT. The V and J genes are TRBV19 and TRBJ1-1; unclear D gene. Trimming pared 5 bases from V and 0 bases from J, leaving 10 bases between. The CDR3 runs 14 residues. CDR1 and CDR2 from the germline V gene are LNHDA and SQIVND (reference sequence).